The sequence of this T cell receptor beta chain was determined in a study of blood T cell repertoires in COVID-19. Turning to the study itself: Samples taken during acute and convalescent COVID-19 were collected in the United States, Italy and Spain. PBMCs, B-cell-depleted T cells, or T cells were the source of the cDNA or gDNA that made up the material.

Authors' methods: Scientists estimated how many nucleated cells there were by amplifying reference gene primers. TCRdb's copy holds only in-frame clones and misses some; the assay was immunoSEQ multiplex PCR. The DNA was the basis for D and trimming; V, J and clone size are from that table. The sample yields 55,000 to 85,000 clones, approximately 79% seen once. Germline trimming cut 0 bases from V and 1 base from J; bases unmatched to any gene: 1. The CDR3 length is 16 residues. Germline V lookup: CDR1 SEHNR, CDR2 FQNEAQ (reference sequence). This chain uses TRBV7-9 with TRBJ2-1; 9 positions match TRBD2. This receptor was identified in a man between 60 and 75 years old with active or convalescent COVID-19. The source material was peripheral blood. DNA of the CDR3: TGTGCCAGCAGCTTAGCCCTAGCGGGGTCCTACAATGAGCAGTTCTTC. Translation: CASSLALAGSYNEQFF.